These T cell receptor beta chains were read from a single sample in a study of radiotherapy plus CTLA-4 blockade in lung cancer. The method was immunoSEQ multiplex PCR; TCRdb's version includes in-frame clones alone and lacks a portion of them. The table lists about 120,000 clones, more than 65% of them singletons, with approximately 4.7% in the top ten. The material sequenced was peripheral blood, taken from a patient treated with radiotherapy plus ipilimumab. Receptors originate from a human donor with non-small cell lung cancer who had a partial response to radiotherapy plus ipilimumab. The CDR3 runs from the conserved cysteine through the conserved F or W. Fields, in order: clone size, V gene, CDR3 length, D gene, J gene, CDR3 protein, CDR3 DNA. D genes are given only for firm matches. Size tells how often a clone was seen (once, few, many) or the class of an expanded clone, and some rows leave it out.

size: few; V: TRBV30; length: 13; D: .; J: TRBJ1-1; CDR3: CAWSSRPDTEAFF; DNA: TGTGCCTGGAGTTCGAGGCCGGACACTGAAGCTTTCTTT
size: few; V: TRBV4-2; length: 14; D: TRBD2; J: TRBJ2-6; CDR3: CASSQDSRGDVLTF; DNA: TGTGCCAGCAGCCAAGATTCCCGGGGGGACGTCCTGACTTTC
size: .; V: TRBV5-6; length: 13; D: .; J: TRBJ1-5; CDR3: CASSPFSSGPQHF; DNA: TGTGCCAGCAGTCCATTCAGTAGCGGGCCCCAGCATTTT
size: few; V: TRBV5-1; length: 15; D: TRBD1; J: TRBJ1-2; CDR3: CASSSGQPGNYGYTF; DNA: TGCGCCAGCAGCTCGGGACAGCCCGGGAACTATGGCTACACCTTC
size: .; V: TRBV5-6; length: 16; D: .; J: TRBJ2-1; CDR3: CASSLYLGSSYNEQFF; DNA: TGTGCCAGCAGCTTGTATCTAGGGAGCTCCTACAATGAGCAGTTCTTC
size: .; V: TRBV7-2; length: 16; D: .; J: TRBJ2-1; CDR3: CASSALRDFGLNEQFF; DNA: TGTGCCAGCAGCGCCCTCCGGGACTTCGGGCTGAATGAGCAGTTCTTC
size: .; V: TRBV29-1; length: 18; D: TRBD1; J: TRBJ2-3; CDR3: CSVGLPVTGAEVGDTQYF; DNA: TGCAGCGTGGGATTGCCGGTGACAGGGGCTGAAGTCGGAGATACGCAGTATTTT
size: .; V: TRBV30; length: 17; D: TRBD1; J: TRBJ2-2; CDR3: CAWSVLGTGANTGELFF; DNA: TGTGCCTGGAGTGTGCTCGGGACAGGGGCGAACACCGGGGAGCTGTTTTTT
size: once; V: TRBV7-2; length: 15; D: TRBD1; J: TRBJ2-2; CDR3: CASSYYRGRTGELFF; DNA: TGTGCCAGCAGCTACTACAGGGGGAGGACCGGGGAGCTGTTTTTT
size: .; V: TRBV11-2; length: 15; D: .; J: TRBJ2-1; CDR3: CASSLVESSGFEQFF; DNA: TGTGCCAGCAGCTTAGTAGAATCGAGCGGCTTTGAGCAGTTCTTC
size: .; V: TRBV18; length: 16; D: .; J: TRBJ2-5; CDR3: CASSLFPDGQLETQYF; DNA: TGTGCCAGCTCACTTTTTCCCGACGGACAGTTGGAGACCCAGTACTTC
size: .; V: TRBV28; length: 14; D: .; J: TRBJ1-5; CDR3: CASSFWQGNQPQHF; DNA: TGTGCCAGCAGTTTTTGGCAGGGCAATCAGCCCCAGCATTTT
size: .; V: TRBV5-5; length: 17; D: .; J: TRBJ1-1; CDR3: CASSQDNWLQMNTEAFF; DNA: TGTGCCAGCAGCCAAGACAATTGGTTACAAATGAACACTGAAGCTTTCTTT
size: .; V: TRBV6-1; length: 13; D: TRBD1; J: TRBJ1-5; CDR3: CASSGTVIQPQHF; DNA: TGTGCCAGCAGCGGGACAGTTATTCAGCCCCAGCATTTT
size: .; V: TRBV5-5; length: 15; D: .; J: TRBJ1-1; CDR3: CASSSLPGLGTEAFF; DNA: TGTGCCAGCAGCTCACTACCGGGACTTGGGACTGAAGCTTTCTTT
size: .; V: TRBV2; length: 15; D: .; J: TRBJ2-2; CDR3: CASSLHKDSTGELFF; DNA: TGTGCCAGCAGTTTACACAAGGACAGCACCGGGGAGCTGTTTTTT
size: .; V: TRBV5-1; length: 15; D: TRBD1; J: TRBJ1-1; CDR3: CASSLAKGANTEAFF; DNA: TGCGCCAGCAGCTTGGCCAAGGGGGCGAACACTGAAGCTTTCTTT
size: .; V: TRBV27; length: 16; D: .; J: TRBJ1-3; CDR3: CASSSYRPQVGGTIYF; DNA: TGTGCCAGCAGTTCCTACCGTCCTCAGGTTGGAGGCACCATATATTTT
size: .; V: TRBV19; length: 15; D: .; J: TRBJ2-5; CDR3: CASSPLGVAQETQYF; DNA: TGTGCCAGTAGTCCCCTAGGAGTGGCTCAAGAGACCCAGTACTTC
size: .; V: TRBV28; length: 15; D: .; J: TRBJ1-4; CDR3: CASSRGGIANEKLFF; DNA: TGTGCCAGCAGCCGTGGGGGCATTGCTAATGAAAAACTGTTTTTT
size: .; V: TRBV5-1; length: 16; D: TRBD2; J: TRBJ2-5; CDR3: CASSLEGGRAGETQYF; DNA: TGCGCCAGCAGCTTGGAGGGCGGGAGGGCCGGAGAGACCCAGTACTTC
size: .; V: TRBV6-1; length: 15; D: TRBD2; J: TRBJ2-5; CDR3: CASTPLTSRQETQYF; DNA: TGTGCCAGCACCCCTCTGACTAGCAGACAAGAGACCCAGTACTTC
size: .; V: TRBV7-9; length: 16; D: .; J: TRBJ2-1; CDR3: CASSLERTRIGNEQFF; DNA: TGTGCCAGCAGCCTGGAGAGGACACGAATTGGGAATGAGCAGTTCTTC
size: .; V: TRBV28; length: 14; D: .; J: TRBJ2-5; CDR3: CASSPANAEETQYF; DNA: TGTGCCAGCAGTCCAGCCAATGCGGAAGAGACCCAGTACTTC
size: .; V: TRBV27; length: 14; D: TRBD1; J: TRBJ1-5; CDR3: CASSFQGARQPQHF; DNA: TGTGCCAGCAGTTTCCAGGGGGCACGCCAGCCCCAGCATTTT
size: .; V: TRBV6-5; length: 11; D: .; J: TRBJ1-1; CDR3: CASSSSLEAFF; DNA: TGTGCCAGCAGCTCCTCTCTTGAAGCTTTCTTT
size: few; V: TRBV28; length: 14; D: .; J: TRBJ2-1; CDR3: CASSWPGSYNEQFF; DNA: TGTGCCAGCAGTTGGCCAGGCTCCTACAATGAGCAGTTCTTC
size: .; V: TRBV6-6; length: 14; D: TRBD1; J: TRBJ1-3; CDR3: CASRPGTAGNTIYF; DNA: TGTGCCAGCAGGCCCGGGACAGCTGGAAACACCATATATTTT
size: .; V: TRBV9; length: 20; D: .; J: TRBJ1-2; CDR3: CASSVASRDDLQRRNYGYTF; DNA: TGTGCCAGCAGCGTAGCCTCGCGGGACGACCTTCAACGGAGAAACTATGGCTACACCTTC
size: .; V: TRBV6-4; length: 15; D: TRBD1; J: TRBJ2-5; CDR3: CASSVGTGGVQTQYF; DNA: TGTGCCAGCAGTGTCGGGACAGGGGGCGTCCAGACCCAGTACTTC
size: many; V: TRBV28; length: 16; D: TRBD1; J: TRBJ1-5; CDR3: CASSSPGQGAYQPQHF; DNA: TGTGCCAGCAGTTCCCCGGGACAGGGGGCCTATCAGCCCCAGCATTTT
size: .; V: TRBV2; length: 15; D: .; J: TRBJ1-5; CDR3: CASSEARGSNQPQHF; DNA: TGTGCCAGCAGTGAAGCGCGGGGTTCTAATCAGCCCCAGCATTTT
size: .; V: TRBV7-9; length: 17; D: TRBD1; J: TRBJ1-5; CDR3: CASSPRGFAGGPQPQHF; DNA: TGTGCCAGCAGCCCCCGTGGATTTGCAGGGGGCCCGCAGCCCCAGCATTTT
size: .; V: TRBV7-9; length: 13; D: TRBD1; J: TRBJ2-2; CDR3: CASSLGQPGELFF; DNA: TGTGCCAGCAGCTTGGGACAGCCCGGGGAGCTGTTTTTT
size: .; V: TRBV6-1; length: 15; D: TRBD2; J: TRBJ2-1; CDR3: CASSEGLADYNEQFF; DNA: TGTGCCAGCAGTGAAGGGCTAGCGGATTACAATGAGCAGTTCTTC
size: .; V: TRBV10-3; length: 14; D: .; J: TRBJ1-2; CDR3: CAISEGREDYGYTF; DNA: TGTGCCATCAGCGAAGGCAGGGAGGACTATGGCTACACCTTC
size: .; V: TRBV28; length: 15; D: .; J: TRBJ2-3; CDR3: CASSLGAGNTDTQYF; DNA: TGTGCCAGCAGCCTCGGGGCGGGAAACACAGATACGCAGTATTTT
size: .; V: TRBV29-1; length: 17; D: TRBD2; J: TRBJ2-5; CDR3: CSVGGDGGRTLLETQYF; DNA: TGCAGCGTTGGTGGGGACGGCGGGAGGACGCTTTTGGAGACCCAGTACTTC
size: many; V: TRBV6-6; length: 16; D: TRBD1; J: TRBJ1-1; CDR3: CASSRGQDNVDTEAFF; DNA: TGTGCCAGCAGTCGGGGACAGGACAATGTGGACACTGAAGCTTTCTTT
size: .; V: TRBV9; length: 15; D: TRBD2; J: TRBJ2-7; CDR3: CASSPGGDSSYEQYF; DNA: TGTGCCAGCAGCCCCGGGGGGGACTCATCCTACGAGCAGTACTTC
size: .; V: TRBV5-1; length: 11; D: .; J: TRBJ2-7; CDR3: CASRQNYEQYF; DNA: TGCGCCAGCAGACAAAACTACGAGCAGTACTTC
size: once; V: TRBV5-4; length: 13; D: .; J: TRBJ2-7; CDR3: CASSLAKGDGQYF; DNA: TGTGCCAGCAGCTTGGCCAAGGGGGACGGGCAGTACTTC